This TCR beta chain comes out of a study of blood T cell repertoires in COVID-19. Study at large: Researchers got acute and convalescent COVID-19 samples from the United States, Italy and Spain. Sources were T cells, B-cell-depleted T cells, or PBMCs; the material itself was cDNA or gDNA.

Original processing methods: Reference gene primer amplification yielded estimated nucleated cell counts. The table came from immunoSEQ multiplex PCR; TCRdb's copy has only in-frame clones and leaves some out. That table gives V, J and clone size, and the DNA gave D and trimming. In the table there are hundreds of thousands of clones, about 89% of which are singletons. The ends were cut back, 4 bases at V and 8 bases at J, with 11 bases in the middle. The CDR3 covers 12 residues. Germline CDR1 reads SGHDN; CDR2 reads FVKESK. The J gene is TRBJ1-1, the V gene TRBV14; possible D gene TRBD1, 5 bases. Input material: peripheral blood. The sequence was obtained from a woman aged 55 to 70 with acute or convalescent COVID-19. CDR3 region: CASSRTGVEAFF. The CDR3 DNA sequence: TGTGCCAGCAGCCGGACGGGGGTGGAAGCTTTCTTT.